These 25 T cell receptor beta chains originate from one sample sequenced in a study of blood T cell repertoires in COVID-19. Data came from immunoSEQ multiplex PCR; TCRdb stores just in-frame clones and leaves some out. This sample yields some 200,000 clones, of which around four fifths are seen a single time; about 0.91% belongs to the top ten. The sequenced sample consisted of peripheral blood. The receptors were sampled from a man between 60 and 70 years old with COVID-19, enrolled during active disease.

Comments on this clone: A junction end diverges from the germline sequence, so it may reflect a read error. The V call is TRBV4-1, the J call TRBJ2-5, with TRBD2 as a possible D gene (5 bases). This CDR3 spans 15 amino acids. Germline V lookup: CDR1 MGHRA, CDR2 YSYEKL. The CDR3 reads CVSSHGPSSRETQYF. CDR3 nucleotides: TGCGTCAGCAGCCATGGCCCCTCTAGCAGGGAGACCCAGTACTTC.

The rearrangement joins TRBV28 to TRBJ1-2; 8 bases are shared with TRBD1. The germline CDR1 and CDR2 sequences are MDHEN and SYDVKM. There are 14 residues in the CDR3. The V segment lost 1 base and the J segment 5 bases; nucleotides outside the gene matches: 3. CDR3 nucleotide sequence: TGTGCCAGCAGTTTATCGGACAGGGTTTATGGCTACACCTTC. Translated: CASSLSDRVYGYTF.

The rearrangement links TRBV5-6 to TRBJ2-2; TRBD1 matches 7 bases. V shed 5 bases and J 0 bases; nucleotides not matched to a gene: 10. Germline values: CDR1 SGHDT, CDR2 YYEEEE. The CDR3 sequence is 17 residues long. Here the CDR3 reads CASSYYRTGANTGELFF. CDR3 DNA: TGTGCCAGCAGTTACTATCGGACAGGCGCGAACACCGGGGAGCTGTTTTTT.

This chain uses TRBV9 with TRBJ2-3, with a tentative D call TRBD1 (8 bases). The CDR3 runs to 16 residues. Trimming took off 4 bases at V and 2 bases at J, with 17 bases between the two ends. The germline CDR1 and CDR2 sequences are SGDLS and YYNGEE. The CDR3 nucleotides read TGTGCCAGCAGCCCTCAGGGGGCGGGAGCCACAGATACGCAGTATTTT. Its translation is CASSPQGAGATDTQYF.

CDR3 protein: CASRETGNTGELFF. The CDR3 bases are TGTGCCAGCAGGGAGACAGGGAACACCGGGGAGCTGTTTTTT. This chain uses TRBV6-5 with TRBJ2-2, with D possibly matching TRBD1 (6 bases). The germline gives CDR1 MNHEY, CDR2 SVGAGI. Trimming removed 6 bases from V and 1 base from J, with 9 bases in between. CDR3 length: 14 amino acids.

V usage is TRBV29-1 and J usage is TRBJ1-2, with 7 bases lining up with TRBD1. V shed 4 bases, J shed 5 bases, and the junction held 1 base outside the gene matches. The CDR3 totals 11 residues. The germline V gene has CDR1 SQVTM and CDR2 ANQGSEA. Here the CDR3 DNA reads TGCAGCGTTGCAGGGGGGTATGGCTACACCTTC. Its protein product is CSVAGGYGYTF.

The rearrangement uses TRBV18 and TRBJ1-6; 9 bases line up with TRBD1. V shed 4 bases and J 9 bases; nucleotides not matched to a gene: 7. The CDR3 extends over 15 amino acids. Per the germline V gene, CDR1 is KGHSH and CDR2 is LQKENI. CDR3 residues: CASSLARDRASPLHF. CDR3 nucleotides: TGTGCCAGCTCACTAGCCCGGGACAGGGCTTCACCCCTCCACTTT. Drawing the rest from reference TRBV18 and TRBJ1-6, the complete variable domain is NAGVMQNPRHLVRRRGQEARLRCSPMKGHSHVYWYRQLPEEGLKFMVYLQKENIIDESGMPKERFSAEFPKEGPSILRIQQVVRGDSAAYFCASSLARDRASPLHFGNGTRLTVT.

This CDR3 reads CASSRSFGTPNYGYTF. CDR3 DNA sequence: TGTGCCAGCAGTCGAAGTTTCGGGACTCCTAACTATGGCTACACCTTC. The rearrangement uses TRBV27 and TRBJ1-2; tentative D call: TRBD1 (5 bases). Germline loops: CDR1 MNHEY, CDR2 SMNVEV (reference sequence). The CDR3 is 16 amino acids. The V end lost 5 bases, the J end lost 0 bases, and 16 bases lay between the germline ends.

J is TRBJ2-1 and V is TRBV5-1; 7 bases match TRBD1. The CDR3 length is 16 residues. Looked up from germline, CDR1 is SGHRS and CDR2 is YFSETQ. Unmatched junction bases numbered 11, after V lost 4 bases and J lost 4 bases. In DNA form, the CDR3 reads TGCGCCAGCAGCCTCAACCCGGGGACAGCTTACAATGAGCAGTTCTTC. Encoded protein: CASSLNPGTAYNEQFF.

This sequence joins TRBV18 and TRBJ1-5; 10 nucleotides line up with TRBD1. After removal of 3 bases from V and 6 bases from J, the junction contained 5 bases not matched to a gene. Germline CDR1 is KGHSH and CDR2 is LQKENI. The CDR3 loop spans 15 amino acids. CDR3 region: CASSPGTGVPQPQHF. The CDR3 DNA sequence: TGTGCCAGCTCACCCGGGACAGGGGTTCCTCAGCCCCAGCATTTT.

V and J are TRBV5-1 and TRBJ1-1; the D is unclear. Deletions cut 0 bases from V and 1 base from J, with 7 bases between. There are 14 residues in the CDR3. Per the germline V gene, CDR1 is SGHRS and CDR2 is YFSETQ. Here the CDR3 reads CASSLGARNTEAFF. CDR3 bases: TGCGCCAGCAGCTTGGGGGCACGGAACACTGAAGCTTTCTTT.

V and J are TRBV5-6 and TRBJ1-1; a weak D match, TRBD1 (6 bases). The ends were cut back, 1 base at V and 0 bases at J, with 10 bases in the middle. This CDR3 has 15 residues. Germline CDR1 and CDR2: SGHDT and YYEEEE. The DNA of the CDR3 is TGTGCCAGCAGCTTGTTGGACAGACTGAACACTGAAGCTTTCTTT. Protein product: CASSLLDRLNTEAFF.

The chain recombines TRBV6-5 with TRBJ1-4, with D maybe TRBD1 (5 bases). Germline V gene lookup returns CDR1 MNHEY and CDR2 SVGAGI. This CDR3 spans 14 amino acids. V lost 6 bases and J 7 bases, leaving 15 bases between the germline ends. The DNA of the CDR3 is TGTGCCAGCAGCGGGCTGCCGGGGGGTGAAAAACTGTTTTTT. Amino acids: CASSGLPGGEKLFF.

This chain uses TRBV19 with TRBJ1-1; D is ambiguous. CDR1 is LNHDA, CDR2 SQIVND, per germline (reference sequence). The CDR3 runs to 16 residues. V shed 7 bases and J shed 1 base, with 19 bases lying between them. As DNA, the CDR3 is TGTGCCAGTACTCGACGCCCGGACTCAGGGAACACTGAAGCTTTCTTT. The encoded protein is CASTRRPDSGNTEAFF.

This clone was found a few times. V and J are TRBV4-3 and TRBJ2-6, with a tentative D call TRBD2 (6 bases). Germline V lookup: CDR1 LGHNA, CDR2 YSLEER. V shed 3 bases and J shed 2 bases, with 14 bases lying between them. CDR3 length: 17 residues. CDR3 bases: TGCGCCAGCAGCCAGGGTTGGCGGGGCGCTGGGGCCAACGTCCTGACTTTC. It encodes CASSQGWRGAGANVLTF.

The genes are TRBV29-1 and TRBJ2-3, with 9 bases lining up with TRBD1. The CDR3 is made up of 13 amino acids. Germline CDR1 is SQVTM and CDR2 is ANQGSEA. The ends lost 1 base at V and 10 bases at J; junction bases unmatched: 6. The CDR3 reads CSVEAGQGSSQYF. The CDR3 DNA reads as TGCAGCGTTGAAGCGGGACAGGGCTCGTCGCAGTATTTT.

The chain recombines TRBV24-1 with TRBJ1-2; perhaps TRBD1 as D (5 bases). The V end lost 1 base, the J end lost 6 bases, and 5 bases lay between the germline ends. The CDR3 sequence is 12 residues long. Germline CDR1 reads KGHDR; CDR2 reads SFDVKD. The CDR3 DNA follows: TGTGCCACCAGTGATTTCAGGGATGGCTACACCTTC. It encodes CATSDFRDGYTF.

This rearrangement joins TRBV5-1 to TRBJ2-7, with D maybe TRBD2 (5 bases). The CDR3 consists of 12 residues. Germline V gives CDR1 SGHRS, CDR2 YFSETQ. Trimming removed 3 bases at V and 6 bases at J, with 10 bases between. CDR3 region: CASSSDGIEQYF. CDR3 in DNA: TGCGCCAGCAGCTCTGACGGGATCGAGCAGTACTTC.

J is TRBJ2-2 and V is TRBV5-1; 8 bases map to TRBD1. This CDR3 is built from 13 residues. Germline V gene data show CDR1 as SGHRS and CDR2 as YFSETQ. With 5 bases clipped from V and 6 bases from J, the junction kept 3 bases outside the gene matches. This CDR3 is CASRRQGSGELFF. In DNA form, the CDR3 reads TGCGCCAGCAGGCGACAGGGGTCCGGGGAGCTGTTTTTT.

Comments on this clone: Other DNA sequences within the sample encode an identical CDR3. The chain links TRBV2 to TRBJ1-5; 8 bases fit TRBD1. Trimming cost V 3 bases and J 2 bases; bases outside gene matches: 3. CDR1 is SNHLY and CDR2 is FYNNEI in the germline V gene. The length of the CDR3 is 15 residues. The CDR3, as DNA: TGTGCCAGCAGTGAGGGGACAGGCGGCAATCAGCCCCAGCATTTT. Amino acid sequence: CASSEGTGGNQPQHF.

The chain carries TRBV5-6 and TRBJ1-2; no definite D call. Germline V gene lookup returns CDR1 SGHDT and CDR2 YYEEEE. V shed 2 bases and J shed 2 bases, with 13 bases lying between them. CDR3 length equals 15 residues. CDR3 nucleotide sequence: TGTGCCAGCAGCTTCCTCCGGGAAACCAACTATGGCTACACCTTC. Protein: CASSFLRETNYGYTF.

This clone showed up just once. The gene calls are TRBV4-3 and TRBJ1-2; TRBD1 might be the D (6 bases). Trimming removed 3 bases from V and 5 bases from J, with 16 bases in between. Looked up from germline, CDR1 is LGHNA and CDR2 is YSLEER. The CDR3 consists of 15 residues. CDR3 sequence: CASSQQRTDQYGYTF. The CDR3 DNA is TGCGCCAGCAGCCAGCAACGGACAGACCAATATGGCTACACCTTC.

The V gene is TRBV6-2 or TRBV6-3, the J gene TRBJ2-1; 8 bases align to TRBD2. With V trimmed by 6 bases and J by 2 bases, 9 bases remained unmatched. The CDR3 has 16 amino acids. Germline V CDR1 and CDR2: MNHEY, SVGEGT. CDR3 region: CASSRGGRPTYNEQFF. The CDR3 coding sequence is TGTGCCAGCAGCAGGGGCGGGAGGCCGACCTACAATGAGCAGTTCTTC.

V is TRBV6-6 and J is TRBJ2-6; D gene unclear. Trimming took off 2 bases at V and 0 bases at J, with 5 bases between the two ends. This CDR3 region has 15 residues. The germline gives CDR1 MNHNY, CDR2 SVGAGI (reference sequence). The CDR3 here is CASSYELSGANVLTF. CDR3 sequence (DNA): TGTGCCAGCAGTTACGAGCTCTCTGGGGCCAACGTCCTGACTTTC.

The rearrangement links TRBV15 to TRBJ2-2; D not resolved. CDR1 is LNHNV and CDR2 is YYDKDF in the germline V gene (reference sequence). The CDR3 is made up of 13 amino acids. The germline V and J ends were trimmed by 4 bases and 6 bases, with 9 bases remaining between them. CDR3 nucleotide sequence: TGTGCCACCAGCATTGGTAGAGCCGGGGAGCTGTTTTTT. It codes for CATSIGRAGELFF.